These 18 T cell receptor beta chains share one sample of origin, sequenced in a study of T cells in Graves' hyperthyroidism and ophthalmopathy (dated by TCRdb to between 2018 and 2020). Library preparation used multiplex PCR. For sequencing, an Illumina HiSeq 2000 was employed. The TCR beta CDR3 regions were amplified from the RNA transcripts. The TCR CDR3 was subjected to a first round of RT-PCR using the HTBI primer set and the Qiagen OneStep RT-PCR kit. TCRdb trimmed the raw reads at Q25, called clones with MiXCR and kept productive beta chains. When rows share a CDR3 protein, they turn into one entry using the most common DNA and genes. The sample has some 570,000 distinct CDR3 sequences on record, 17% of them singletons. In total, the top ten clones hold approximately 15% of the sample. The sample consisted of blood. These receptors were taken from a woman between 18 and 29 years old with Graves' ophthalmopathy.

This clonotype has ten or more counts. This rearrangement joins TRBV3-1 to TRBJ1-2; possibly TRBD1 for D (5 bases). The CDR3 contains 16 residues. Per germline, CDR1 LGHDT and CDR2 YNNKEL (reference sequence). Trimming cost V 4 bases and J 5 bases, with 20 bases left between them. CDR3 nucleotide sequence: TGTGCCAGCAGCCCTCGTTGGGGCTCCGTCCTTTATGGCTACACCTTC. Translated, it gives CASSPRWGSVLYGYTF.

This clonotype has ten or more counts. The rearrangement links TRBV7-9 to TRBJ1-1; no clear D gene. Germline V gene data show CDR1 as SEHNR and CDR2 as FQNEAQ (reference sequence). This CDR3 has 15 amino acids. V dropped 1 base and J dropped 10 bases, with 19 bases sitting between them. The CDR3 protein is CASSLVSGADLGAFF. The CDR3 region has the DNA TGTGCCAGCAGCTTAGTTTCGGGCGCGGACTTAGGAGCTTTCTTT. The complete variable domain, with remaining parts taken from reference TRBV7-9 and TRBJ1-1, reads DTGVSQNPRHKITKRGQNVTFRCDPISEHNRLYWYRQTLGQGPEFLTYFQNEAQLEKSRLLSDRFSAERPKGSFSTLEIQRTEQGDSAMYLCASSLVSGADLGAFFGQGTRLTVV.

This clonotype was detected a few times. The V gene is TRBV18, the J gene TRBJ2-7, with D perhaps matching TRBD1 or TRBD2 (5 bases each). Germline V CDR1 and CDR2: KGHSH, LQKENI. V was shortened by 1 base and J by 0 bases, with 13 bases between the two germline ends. CDR3 length: 16 amino acids. This CDR3 reads CASSPLVRDGSYEQYF. CDR3 in DNA: TGTGCCAGCTCACCACTAGTGAGGGACGGCTCCTACGAGCAGTACTTC.

This clonotype was seen more than once but under ten times. The V call is TRBV6-1, the J call TRBJ1-2; D is possibly TRBD1 (6 bases). The V end was cut by 8 bases, the J end by 4 bases, with 20 bases between. Germline V gene lookup returns CDR1 MNHNS and CDR2 SASEGT. The CDR3 covers 15 residues. CDR3 in amino acids: CASGSSGATGYGYTF. The CDR3 DNA reads TGTGCCAGCGGGTCTTCAGGGGCCACGGGCTATGGCTACACCTTC.

This clonotype was found once. The chain joins TRBV7-3 to TRBJ1-1, with D possibly being TRBD1 (6 bases). V shed 2 bases and J shed 5 bases, with 15 bases lying between them. Germline CDR1 SGHTA, CDR2 FQGTGA. The length of the CDR3 is 15 residues. The CDR3 region has the DNA TGTGCCAGCAGCTTAGACCCTGTGAGGGGGACTGAAGCTTTCTTT. This codes for CASSLDPVRGTEAFF.

J is TRBJ1-6 and V is TRBV30; 9 nucleotides agree with TRBD1. The CDR3 runs 17 residues. With 4 bases clipped from V and 6 bases from J, the junction kept 13 bases outside the gene matches. Germline V gene sequence: CDR1 GTSNPN, CDR2 SVGIG (reference sequence). CDR3 amino acids: CAWTIFRDRGFNSPLHF. In DNA form, the CDR3 reads TGTGCCTGGACCATTTTCCGTGACAGGGGGTTTAATTCACCCCTCCACTTT.

In this sample, this clonotype turned up a few times. The chain links TRBV5-1 to TRBJ1-5; D gene ambiguous. The CDR3 loop spans 15 amino acids. V was cut by 3 bases and J by 6 bases, with 16 bases left in between. Germline assignment: CDR1 SGHRS and CDR2 YFSETQ. CDR3 loop: CASSSGGVGSQPQHF. For the CDR3, the DNA is TGCGCCAGCAGCTCTGGTGGAGTAGGGAGTCAGCCCCAGCATTTT.

This clonotype was counted many times. The chain has TRBV28 and TRBJ2-5; TRBD1 is a possible D gene (6 bases). V was clipped by 6 bases and J by 1 base, with 15 bases between them. The CDR3 has 15 residues. Germline V CDR1 and CDR2: MDHEN, SYDVKM. The CDR3: CASRTGQIFQETQYF. The CDR3 coding sequence is TGTGCCAGCAGAACCGGACAGATCTTCCAAGAGACCCAGTACTTC.

CDR3 in amino acids: CASKYDRGPNYGYTF. CDR3 nucleotide sequence: TGTGCCAGCAAATATGACAGGGGACCTAACTATGGCTACACCTTC. V usage is TRBV12-3 or TRBV12-4 and J usage is TRBJ1-2; 8 bases agree with TRBD1. V trimming: 7 bases; J trimming: 0 bases; junction bases outside the gene matches: 7. The CDR3 runs 15 residues.

Here the CDR3 reads CASSYLAGYQADTQYF. The CDR3 nucleotides are TGTGCCAGCAGTTACCTAGCGGGATATCAGGCAGATACGCAGTATTTT. The chain is built from TRBV6-2 or TRBV6-3 and TRBJ2-3; 9 nucleotides match TRBD2. CDR1 and CDR2 (germline): MNHEY, SVGEGT. The CDR3 has 16 amino acids. The trim removed 2 bases at V and 4 bases at J, leaving 7 bases unmatched.

There are many counts of this clonotype. The chain recombines TRBV28 with TRBJ2-7; D possibly corresponds to TRBD1 (5 bases). The V end was cut by 10 bases, the J end by 3 bases, with 13 bases between. The CDR3 runs 12 residues. The germline V gene has CDR1 MDHEN and CDR2 SYDVKM. CDR3 sequence: CATRDSRYEQYF. The CDR3 nucleotides are TGTGCCACTCGAGACAGTCGCTACGAGCAGTACTTC.

This clonotype was observed a few times. The chain combines TRBV24-1 with TRBJ2-2, with TRBD1 matching 7 bases. The trim removed 3 bases at V and 2 bases at J, leaving 2 bases unmatched. The CDR3 length is 15 residues. Germline values: CDR1 KGHDR, CDR2 SFDVKD. CDR3 region: CATSDHRGNTGELFF. CDR3 coding DNA: TGTGCCACCAGTGATCACAGGGGTAACACCGGGGAGCTGTTTTTT.

This clonotype turned up a few times. A much larger clonotype is one base distant, so this may be a read error. This chain joins TRBV5-1 and TRBJ2-7; 15 bases line up with TRBD2. The ends lost 4 bases at V and 3 bases at J; junction bases unmatched: 5. Germline assignment: CDR1 SGHRS and CDR2 YFSETQ. The CDR3 consists of 16 residues. Here the CDR3 DNA reads TGCGCCAGCAGCCCCGGGACTAGCGGGGGGTTCTACGAGCAGTACTTC. Its protein product is CASSPGTSGGFYEQYF.

This clonotype was observed many times. The gene calls are TRBV20-1 and TRBJ1-2; TRBD1 is a possible D gene (6 bases). Trimming stripped 6 bases from V and 0 bases from J, with 14 bases between. The CDR3 contains 14 residues. Germline V gives CDR1 DFQATT, CDR2 SNEGSKA (reference sequence). In DNA form, the CDR3 reads TGCAGTGCCCCCGGCAGGACAGCTAACTATGGCTACACCTTC. This sequence encodes CSAPGRTANYGYTF.

This clonotype came up a few times. The chain links TRBV20-1 to TRBJ2-3; the D is unclear. Trimming removed 2 bases from V and 0 bases from J, with 9 bases in between. The CDR3 runs 14 residues. Germline V gene lookup returns CDR1 DFQATT and CDR2 SNEGSKA (reference sequence). CDR3 residues: CSARPPTSTDTQYF. The CDR3 DNA reads as TGCAGTGCTAGACCTCCGACTAGCACAGATACGCAGTATTTT.

This clonotype was recorded at least ten times. At one end, the junction sequence differs from germline, possibly due to a read error. The V call is TRBV12-3 or TRBV12-4, the J call TRBJ2-2; D gene uncertain. The CDR3 covers 13 residues. CDR3 amino acids: CASSLGNTGELFF. DNA for the CDR3: TGTGCCAGCAGCTTAGGGAACACCGGGGAGCTGTTTTTT.

The chain's CDR3 is CATSRDSGGHETQYF. CDR3 bases: TGTGCCACCAGCAGAGATTCGGGAGGGCACGAGACCCAGTACTTC. The V call is TRBV15, the J call TRBJ2-5; TRBD2 aligns across 8 bases. CDR3 length: 15 amino acids. Germline V gives CDR1 LNHNV, CDR2 YYDKDF (reference sequence). V gave up 0 bases and J gave up 5 bases; unmatched junction bases: 5. The whole variable domain, remainder taken from reference TRBV15 and TRBJ2-5, is DAMVIQNPRYQVTQFGKPVTLSCSQTLNHNVMYWYQQKSSQAPKLLFHYYDKDFNNEADTPDNFQSRRPNTSFCFLDIRSPGLGDTAMYLCATSRDSGGHETQYFGPGTRLLVL.

In the case of this clonotype: A junction boundary mismatches the germline segment, possibly from a read error. J is TRBJ2-7 and V is TRBV3-1; no clear D. This CDR3 region has 14 residues. Germline-derived CDR1 and CDR2 are LGHDT and YNNKEL (reference sequence). The CDR3 is CASGQMNRPYEQYF. In DNA, the CDR3 is TGTGCCAGCGGCCAAATGAACCGACCCTACGAGCAGTACTTC.